A single sample gave rise to the 13 T cell receptor beta chains below, sequenced in a study of T-cell memory formation after mild COVID-19. TCRdb itself ran the 5' RACE reads through MiXCR, one entry per CDR3 protein. The repertoire has more than 110,000 distinct CDR3 sequences, 20% to 25% of them found once; the top ten carry around 22%. Material for sequencing was PBMCs or a T cell subset sorted from them (not recorded which). All receptors come from an adult woman who had mild COVID-19 (a few samples of this study predate the infection). Cell type and time point are not known.

The V and J genes are TRBV12-3 or TRBV12-4 and TRBJ1-1, with D possibly TRBD1 on 6 matching bases. V was pared by 6 bases and J by 2 bases, with 16 bases between. There are 15 residues in the CDR3. In DNA, the CDR3 is TGTGCCAGCAGATTGCTACAGGGTAGTAACACTGAAGCTTTCTTT. Protein product: CASRLLQGSNTEAFF.

This clonotype was counted only a few times. This chain links TRBV9 with TRBJ2-7, with unresolved D. Germline V gene data show CDR1 as SGDLS and CDR2 as YYNGEE. The CDR3 is made up of 14 amino acids. Trimming removed 0 bases from V and 3 bases from J, with 10 bases in between. Here the CDR3 DNA reads TGTGCCAGCAGCGTAGGCGAAGGGAACTACGAGCAGTACTTC. Residues: CASSVGEGNYEQYF.

This clonotype was picked up a small number of times. The chain employs TRBV6-4 and TRBJ2-1; 15 bases line up with TRBD2. J gave up 9 bases and V 0 bases, and 3 bases lay outside the gene matches. The length of the CDR3 is 16 residues. From germline, CDR1 is MRHNA and CDR2 SNTAGT. This chain's CDR3 is CASSDSGLAGGGEQFF. Here the CDR3 DNA reads TGTGCCAGCAGTGACTCGGGACTAGCGGGAGGTGGTGAGCAGTTCTTC.

The rearrangement links TRBV9 to TRBJ2-2, with 7 bases that match TRBD1. CDR1 SGDLS and CDR2 YYNGEE come from the germline V gene. The CDR3 has 12 amino acids. V trimming: 7 bases; J trimming: 7 bases; junction bases outside the gene matches: 4. The CDR3 DNA reads as TGTGCCAGCGACCAGGGGGACGGGGAGCTGTTTTTT. The encoded protein is CASDQGDGELFF.

The V call is TRBV7-8, the J call TRBJ1-2; TRBD1 aligns across 7 bases. The length of the CDR3 is 15 residues. The trim removed 1 base at V and 5 bases at J, leaving 7 bases unmatched. CDR1 SGHVS and CDR2 FQNEAQ come from the germline V gene. The chain's CDR3 is CASSLEGTAPYGYTF. The DNA of the CDR3 is TGTGCCAGCAGCTTAGAAGGGACAGCCCCTTATGGCTACACCTTC.

This clonotype was counted only a few times. The V gene is TRBV7-9, the J gene TRBJ1-3; D might be TRBD1 (6 bases). Trimming took 1 base from V and 2 from J, leaving 9 bases between them. The CDR3 loop spans 15 amino acids. Germline V CDR1 and CDR2: SEHNR, FQNEAQ (reference sequence). The CDR3 loop is CASSLVDRTGNTIYF. Written as DNA, the CDR3 is TGTGCCAGCAGCTTAGTCGACAGGACTGGAAACACCATATATTTT.

As DNA, the CDR3 is TGTGCCACCAGTGTTCACGACAGGGACGGCTACACCTTC. Translation: CATSVHDRDGYTF. The chain couples TRBV24-1 to TRBJ1-2, with 7 bases lining up with TRBD1. V lost 5 bases to trimming and J lost 8 bases; unmatched junction nucleotides: 7. The CDR3 has 13 amino acids. Per germline, CDR1 KGHDR and CDR2 SFDVKD.

V usage is TRBV18 and J usage is TRBJ2-3; the match to TRBD2 covers 11 bases. Germline V CDR1 and CDR2: KGHSH, LQKENI. Trimming at V came to 0 bases and at J to 2 bases, leaving 4 bases not matched to a gene. The CDR3 is 17 amino acids. CDR3 loop: CASSPPRTSGFTDTQYF. CDR3 bases: TGTGCCAGCTCACCACCGAGGACTAGCGGGTTCACAGATACGCAGTATTTT.

This clonotype was seen a few times. The chain couples TRBV7-9 to TRBJ2-2; the D gene is possibly TRBD1 (5 bases). The length of the CDR3 is 15 residues. V gave up 5 bases and J gave up 7 bases, with 17 bases separating them. Germline V CDR1 and CDR2: SEHNR, FQNEAQ (reference sequence). CDR3 DNA sequence: TGTGCCAGCAGCCCTATGGGCAGGGCTGACGGGGAGCTGTTTTTT. It specifies CASSPMGRADGELFF.

This chain joins TRBV4-1 and TRBJ1-2; D possibly corresponds to TRBD1 (5 bases). V dropped 4 bases and J dropped 6 bases, with 21 bases sitting between them. CDR3 length: 16 residues. Germline V gives CDR1 MGHRA, CDR2 YSYEKL. CDR3 nucleotides: TGCGCCAGCAGCCTTCCACGAAACCAAATGGGGCATGGCTACACCTTC. It is translated as CASSLPRNQMGHGYTF.

The chain recombines TRBV6-5 with TRBJ2-5, with D possibly being TRBD2 (7 bases). Germline V gives CDR1 MNHEY, CDR2 SVGAGI. CDR3 length: 13 amino acids. Trimming stripped 7 bases from V and 4 bases from J, with 13 bases between. CDR3 residues: CASTPGGIETQYF. CDR3 bases: TGTGCCAGCACCCCGGGGGGCATAGAGACCCAGTACTTC.

The rearrangement joins TRBV6-1 to TRBJ1-2; D remains unclear. Germline lookup yields CDR1 MNHNS and CDR2 SASEGT. With 8 bases removed from V and 4 bases from J, the gap between germline ends came to 17 bases. The CDR3 extends over 14 amino acids. In DNA, the CDR3 is TGTGCCAGCCGTCCCTCGGGAGTCGGCTATGGCTACACCTTC. Amino acids: CASRPSGVGYGYTF.

This clonotype was seen more than once but under ten times. This rearrangement joins TRBV10-3 to TRBJ2-1; the D is unclear. Looked up from germline, CDR1 is ENHRY and CDR2 is SYGVKD. This CDR3 has 14 residues. V shed 3 bases and J shed 4 bases, with 10 bases lying between them. CDR3 residues: CAISEGSRYNEQFF. CDR3 coding DNA: TGTGCCATCAGTGAAGGTAGTAGGTACAATGAGCAGTTCTTC.